The rows below give T cell receptor beta chains drawn from one sample of a study of T cells expressing NK-cell markers. TCRdb reanalyzed the 5' RACE reads, giving one entry per CDR3 protein sequence and no DNA. Recorded for this sample: 300,000 to 450,000 distinct CDR3 sequences. Sample: blood T cells: a sorted CD56 or NKG2C T cell subset, CD4+ or CD8+ T cells, or bulk PBMC T cells (not recorded which). The source of these receptors is a man between 18 and 69 years old in good health. Both conserved end residues are part of each CDR3. The order of the fields is CDR3 length, J gene, V gene, CDR3 protein.

>15|TRBJ2-5|TRBV25-1
CASSEYETAKETQYF
>12|TRBJ2-1|TRBV20-1
CSASNPTNEQFF
>11|TRBJ1-1|TRBV29-1
CSVVGGTEAFF
>12|TRBJ1-2|TRBV20-1
CSATDRFGGYTF
>13|TRBJ2-2|TRBV7-3
CASSRQGAGELFF
>16|TRBJ2-3|TRBV3-1
CASSHIRPSGTDTQYF
>15|TRBJ2-3|TRBV3-1
CASSQGTLHSDTQYF
>15|TRBJ2-1|TRBV5-6
CASSFTGKNRNEQFF
>17|TRBJ2-3|TRBV5-1
CASSLVVSGGRTDTQYF
>15|TRBJ1-5|TRBV7-2
CASSSRTGGNQPQHF
>14|TRBJ1-1|TRBV6-5
CASSYIGRRTEAFF
>16|TRBJ2-2|TRBV7-2
CASSFLGTGNTGELFF
>16|TRBJ2-5|TRBV5-5
CASSLAGTSTSETQYF
>15|TRBJ2-1|TRBV12-3/TRBV12-4
CASSPTGRSYNEQFF
>13|TRBJ2-7|TRBV20-1
CSAPGGLSYEQYF
>15|TRBJ2-3|TRBV5-1
CASSFSGGRGYTQYF
>16|TRBJ2-3|TRBV5-4
CASSFPGTSGVDTQYF
>14|TRBJ1-3|TRBV18
CASSAGTPGNTIYF
>14|TRBJ2-5|TRBV5-1
CASSEGARRETQYF
>13|TRBJ2-5|TRBV5-1
CASSLIPVETQYF
>16|TRBJ2-1|TRBV24-1
CATSDRTQGHYNEQFF
>14|TRBJ2-5|TRBV5-1
CASSPRGAEGTQYF
>14|TRBJ1-1|TRBV18
CASSAQGGHTEAFF
>15|TRBJ2-4|TRBV18
CASSPPGRAGNIQYF
>14|TRBJ1-6|TRBV3-1
CASGRRTGDSPLHF
>18|TRBJ2-2|TRBV6-5
CASSYPGGAVHGGGELFF
>17|TRBJ2-3|TRBV5-1
CASSLGGQLPITDTQYF
>15|TRBJ2-3|TRBV6-1
CASSTDRGSTDTQYF
>15|TRBJ1-2|TRBV3-1
CASSQRGQGIRGYTF
>14|TRBJ1-1|TRBV12-3/TRBV12-4
CASSNRVRNTEAFF
>15|TRBJ2-3|TRBV18
CASSPGRWNTDTQYF
>15|TRBJ2-7|TRBV11-1
CASSLGEGVGYEQYF
>13|TRBJ1-2|TRBV12-3/TRBV12-4
CASKRSNIRGYTF
>15|TRBJ1-1|TRBV7-9
CASRRPGSANTEAFF
>16|TRBJ2-1|TRBV27
CASSRIAGGVYNEQFF
>15|TRBJ1-5|TRBV6-2/TRBV6-3
CASSLHRESNQPQHF
>17|TRBJ1-5|TRBV2
CASSDRGSSYSNQPQHF
>13|TRBJ1-1|TRBV6-1
CASRRQGTTEAFF
>14|TRBJ2-7|TRBV7-9
CASSLSGGGVEQYF
>15|TRBJ1-6|TRBV12-3/TRBV12-4
CASRQDRVRYSPLHF
>14|TRBJ1-1|TRBV29-1
CSVEGVGFDTEAFF
>15|TRBJ2-7|TRBV3-1
CASSQVGTGGREQYF
>16|TRBJ2-5|TRBV5-3
CASRQSGQVGLETQYF
>17|TRBJ2-1|TRBV18
CASSPAYRVGAYNEQFF
>14|TRBJ2-1|TRBV11-2
CASSLDRTADEQFF
>15|TRBJ1-4|TRBV9
CASSPMGLTNEKLFF
>16|TRBJ1-1|TRBV9
CASSVGLGGLNTEAFF
>14|TRBJ1-1|TRBV6-1
CASRRTGVPTEAFF
>14|TRBJ2-1|TRBV20-1
CSAIGGGTYNEQFF